Below, one T cell receptor (beta chain) is given with its context. Antigen unknown. The sample originates from a study of T cell responses to AZD1222 COVID-19 vaccine. Findings of the study overall: Possibly, clonal diversity was underestimated; donors were largely white British and included more females. It was only after the peak T cell response that any repertoires were sampled.

The assay was immunoSEQ multiplex PCR, and TCRdb's table has in-frame clones only and misses some. This repertoire shows some 110,000 clones, over 90% found once; its top ten account for around 5%. The CDR3 loop spans 14 amino acids. The germline V and J ends were trimmed by 0 bases and 7 bases, with 10 bases remaining between them. CDR1 is LGHNA, CDR2 YSLEER, per germline. The specimen comprised peripheral blood, sampled on day 0 of AZD1222 vaccination. The rearrangement joins TRBV4-3 to TRBJ1-5; D ambiguous. The TCR comes from an adult in good health. The CDR3 region has the DNA TGCGCCAGCAGCCAAGACCTTGAAGGACAGCCCCAGCATTTT. This codes for CASSQDLEGQPQHF.